This TCR beta chain was obtained from a study of T cell changes during pregnancy in multiple sclerosis. Trimming cost V 0 bases and J 6 bases, with 15 bases left between them. The CDR3 loop spans 15 amino acids. Germline V CDR1 and CDR2: SGDLS, YYNGEE. This clone was seen a single time. The method was immunoSEQ multiplex PCR; TCRdb's version includes in-frame clones alone and lacks a portion of them. The data hold 35,000 to 40,000 clones, with roughly 89% observed a single time. The genes are TRBV9 and TRBJ1-2; TRBD1 is a possible D gene (6 bases). The clonotype originates from a female donor in good health, enrolled as a control in a pregnancy study. Sequenced material: CD4+ T cells from peripheral blood mononuclear cells, taken after pregnancy. CDR3 in amino acids: CASSVEGDFTHGYTF. The CDR3 region has the DNA TGTGCCAGCAGCGTAGAGGGGGATTTCACCCATGGCTACACCTTC.